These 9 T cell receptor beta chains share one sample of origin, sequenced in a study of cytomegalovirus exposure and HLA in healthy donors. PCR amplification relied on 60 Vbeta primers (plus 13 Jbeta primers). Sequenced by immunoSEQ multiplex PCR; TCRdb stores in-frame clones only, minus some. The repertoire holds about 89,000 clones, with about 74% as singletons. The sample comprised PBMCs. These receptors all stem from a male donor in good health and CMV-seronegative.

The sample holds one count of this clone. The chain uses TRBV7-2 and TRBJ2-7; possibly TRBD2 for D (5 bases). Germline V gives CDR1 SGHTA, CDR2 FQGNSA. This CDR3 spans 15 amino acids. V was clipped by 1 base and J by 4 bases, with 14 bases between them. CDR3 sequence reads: CASSLVSDYGYEQYF. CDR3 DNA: TGTGCCAGCAGCTTAGTCAGTGACTACGGTTACGAGCAGTACTTC.

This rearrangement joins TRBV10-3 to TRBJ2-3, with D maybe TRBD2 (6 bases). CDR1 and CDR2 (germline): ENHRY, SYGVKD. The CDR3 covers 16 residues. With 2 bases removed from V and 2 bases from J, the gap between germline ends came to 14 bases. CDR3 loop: CAISEGLAAYTDTQYF. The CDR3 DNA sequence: TGTGCCATCAGTGAGGGGTTAGCGGCTTACACAGATACGCAGTATTTT.

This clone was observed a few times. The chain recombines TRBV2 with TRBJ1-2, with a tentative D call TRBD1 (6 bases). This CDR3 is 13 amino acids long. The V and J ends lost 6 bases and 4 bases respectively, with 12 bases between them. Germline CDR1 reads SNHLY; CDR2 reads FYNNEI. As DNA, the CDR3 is TGTGCCAGCAGATGGACAGCAACCTATGGCTACACCTTC. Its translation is CASRWTATYGYTF.

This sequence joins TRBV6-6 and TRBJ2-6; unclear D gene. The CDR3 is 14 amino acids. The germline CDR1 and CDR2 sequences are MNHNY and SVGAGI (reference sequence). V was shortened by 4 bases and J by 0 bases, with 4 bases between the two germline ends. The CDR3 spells CASSSVSGANVLTF. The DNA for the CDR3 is TGTGCCAGCAGTTCGGTCTCTGGGGCCAACGTCCTGACTTTC.

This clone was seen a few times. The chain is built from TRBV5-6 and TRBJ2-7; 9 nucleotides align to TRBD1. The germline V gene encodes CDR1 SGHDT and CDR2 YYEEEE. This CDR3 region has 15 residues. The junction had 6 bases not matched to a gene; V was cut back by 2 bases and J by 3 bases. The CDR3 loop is CASSFPGQGFYEQYF. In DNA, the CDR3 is TGTGCCAGCAGCTTCCCGGGACAGGGCTTCTACGAGCAGTACTTC.

The CDR3 DNA follows: TGTGCCAGCAGTTCTCCAGGCGTTAGCAATCAGCCCCAGCATTTT. Protein: CASSSPGVSNQPQHF. The rearrangement links TRBV28 to TRBJ1-5; D is unresolved. This CDR3 region has 15 residues. V lost 4 bases, J lost 0 bases, and 10 bases lay in between. Germline V gives CDR1 MDHEN, CDR2 SYDVKM.

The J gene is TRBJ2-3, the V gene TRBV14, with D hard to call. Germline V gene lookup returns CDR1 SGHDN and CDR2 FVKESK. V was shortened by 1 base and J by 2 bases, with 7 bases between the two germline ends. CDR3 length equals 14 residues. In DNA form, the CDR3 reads TGTGCCAGCAGCCAAGTCCGGTCCACAGATACGCAGTATTTT. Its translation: CASSQVRSTDTQYF.

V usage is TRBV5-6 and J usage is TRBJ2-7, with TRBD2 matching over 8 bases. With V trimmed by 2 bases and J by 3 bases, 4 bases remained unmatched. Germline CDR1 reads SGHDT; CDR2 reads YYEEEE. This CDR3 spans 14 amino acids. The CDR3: CASSFWTSSYEQYF. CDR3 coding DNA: TGTGCCAGCAGCTTTTGGACTAGCAGCTACGAGCAGTACTTC.

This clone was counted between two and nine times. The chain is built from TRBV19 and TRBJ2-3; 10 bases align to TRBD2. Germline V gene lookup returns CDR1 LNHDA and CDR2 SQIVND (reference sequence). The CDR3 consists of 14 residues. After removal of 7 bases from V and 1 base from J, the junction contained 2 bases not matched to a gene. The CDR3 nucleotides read TGTGCCAGTACAGGACTAGCGGGCACAGATACGCAGTATTTT. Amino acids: CASTGLAGTDTQYF.